This T cell receptor beta chain was recovered during a study of control samples from healthy donors and cancer patients. Clones were read by immunoSEQ multiplex PCR, and TCRdb kept only the in-frame ones, dropping some. The sample lists 60,000 to 75,000 clones, 83% seen once, with approximately 15% in the top ten. Germline V gene lookup returns CDR1 SGHKS and CDR2 YYEKEE (reference sequence). Unmatched junction bases numbered 10, after V lost 0 bases and J lost 10 bases. The CDR3 is 16 residues long. The sequenced sample consisted of blood. This rearrangement joins TRBV5-5 to TRBJ2-1, with 10 nucleotides matching TRBD2. The source of this sequence is a man aged 55 to 69 in good health. In DNA form, the CDR3 reads TGTGCCAGCAGCTTGGCCGCGACTAGCGGGTTCGTCGAGCAGTTCTTC. Translation gives CASSLAATSGFVEQFF.